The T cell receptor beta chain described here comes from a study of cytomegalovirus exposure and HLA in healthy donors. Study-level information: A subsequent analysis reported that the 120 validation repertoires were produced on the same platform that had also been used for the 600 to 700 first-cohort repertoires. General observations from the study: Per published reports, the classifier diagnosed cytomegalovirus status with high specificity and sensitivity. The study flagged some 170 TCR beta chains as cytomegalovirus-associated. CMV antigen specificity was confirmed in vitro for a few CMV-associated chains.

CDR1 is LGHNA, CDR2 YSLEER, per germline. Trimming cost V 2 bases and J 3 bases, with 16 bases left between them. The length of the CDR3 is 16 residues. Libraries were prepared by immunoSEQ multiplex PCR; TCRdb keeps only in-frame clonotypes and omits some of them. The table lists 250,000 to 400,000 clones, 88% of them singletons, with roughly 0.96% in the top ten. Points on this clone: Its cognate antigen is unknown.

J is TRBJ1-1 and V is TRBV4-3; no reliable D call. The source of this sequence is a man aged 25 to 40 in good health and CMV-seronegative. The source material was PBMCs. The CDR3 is CASSQKVGFEDTEAFF. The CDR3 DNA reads TGCGCCAGCAGCCAAAAGGTGGGTTTCGAGGACACTGAAGCTTTCTTT.